This T cell receptor beta chain appears in the sequencing data of a study of cytomegalovirus exposure and HLA in healthy donors. Study results and caveats: An analysis done earlier found most TCR beta V segments productive about 87% or about 30% of the time. It was only CMV serostatus that was available as immune exposure information. Within the data, a cluster of highly shared sequence variants was likely a sequencing artifact.

Germline trimming cut 1 base from V and 0 bases from J; bases unmatched to any gene: 9. Looked up from germline, CDR1 is SGHVS and CDR2 is FQNEAQ. The CDR3 runs to 20 residues. Concerning this clone itself: The antigen remains unidentified.

PCR used 60 Vbeta primers and 13 Jbeta primers. Libraries were prepared by immunoSEQ multiplex PCR; TCRdb keeps only in-frame clonotypes and omits some of them. The table lists 89,000 or so clones, around four fifths of them singletons. The chain recombines TRBV7-8 with TRBJ2-1, with 13 bases identical to TRBD2. This receptor was taken from a boy aged 5 to 17 in good health and CMV-seronegative. The sequenced sample was PBMCs. CDR3 bases: TGTGCCAGCAGCTTAGTACAGGGACTAGCGGGGTCAAGCTCCTACAATGAGCAGTTCTTC. Translation: CASSLVQGLAGSSSYNEQFF.